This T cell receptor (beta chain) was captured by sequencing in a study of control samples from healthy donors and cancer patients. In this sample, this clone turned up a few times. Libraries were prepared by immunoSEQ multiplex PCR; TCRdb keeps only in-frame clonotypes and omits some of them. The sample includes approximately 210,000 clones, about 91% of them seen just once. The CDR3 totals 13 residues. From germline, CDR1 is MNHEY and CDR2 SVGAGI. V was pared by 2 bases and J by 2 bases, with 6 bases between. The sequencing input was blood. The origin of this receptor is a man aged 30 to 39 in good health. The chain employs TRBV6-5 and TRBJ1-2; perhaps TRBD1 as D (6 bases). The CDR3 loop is CASSYTGNYGYTF. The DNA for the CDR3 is TGTGCCAGCAGTTACACAGGGAACTATGGCTACACCTTC.